Listed below are T cell receptor beta chains from one sample, sequenced in a study of CD8 T cells in ankylosing spondylitis. TCRdb reanalysed the 5' RACE reads using MiXCR and keeps one entry per CDR3 protein. The data contain around 300,000 distinct CDR3 sequences, less than 25% of them singletons. Sequencing input: blood, either unsorted or a sorted T cell fraction (not recorded which). The receptors here all came from a female donor with ankylosing spondylitis or in good health (not recorded which). Both conserved end residues are part of each CDR3. Each record gives: CDR3 DNA, CDR3 protein, clone size, V gene, J gene, D gene. A D gene is named only where the DNA matches it firmly. A clone size is listed for some rows: how often the clone was seen (once, few, many), or a class if it is expanded.

TGCAGTGCTAGATTCGCGGGAGTGCAGTTCTTC,CSARFAGVQFF,-,TRBV20-1,TRBJ2-1,TRBD2
TGTGCCAGCAGCGAAGGTTACAGGGTTACGAACACCGGGGAGCTGTTTTTT,CASSEGYRVTNTGELFF,-,TRBV7-9,TRBJ2-2,-
TGTGCCATCAGTGAGTCTGATCGCGGGAGGGGAGAGACCCAGTACTTC,CAISESDRGRGETQYF,-,TRBV10-3,TRBJ2-5,TRBD2
TGCAGCGTCCGGGACGGTCTCCAAGAGACCCAGTACTTC,CSVRDGLQETQYF,many,TRBV29-1,TRBJ2-5,-
TGCAGTGCTAGAGATGTACTTCCCCGGGATACGCAGTATTTT,CSARDVLPRDTQYF,few,TRBV20-1,TRBJ2-3,-
TGTGCCAGCAGCCCCCGGGGAGGGGGAATAGATGGCTACACCTTC,CASSPRGGGIDGYTF,many,TRBV7-2,TRBJ1-2,-
TGTGCCAGCAGAGGTGGGCAGTTATTTTTAGATACGCAGTATTTT,CASRGGQLFLDTQYF,-,TRBV7-2,TRBJ2-3,-
TGCAGTGCTAGAGATCCCCGGGCCGACTACGAGCAGTACTTC,CSARDPRADYEQYF,-,TRBV20-1,TRBJ2-7,-
TGTGCCAGCAGCCGGACAGGGCGGGGTAATGAGCAGTTCTTC,CASSRTGRGNEQFF,-,TRBV7-9,TRBJ2-1,TRBD1
TGCGCCAGCAGCCAACCCCCAGGGGATACGCAGTATTTT,CASSQPPGDTQYF,-,TRBV4-3,TRBJ2-3,-
TGTGCCAGCAGTGGAATCTACGAGCAGTACTTC,CASSGIYEQYF,-,TRBV12-3/TRBV12-4,TRBJ2-7,-
TGTGCCAGCACCAGAGCTGGGGCCAACGTCCTGACTTTC,CASTRAGANVLTF,few,TRBV6-1,TRBJ2-6,-
TGTGCCAGCAGTTTAAGACAGGGGGGCACAGATACGCAGTATTTT,CASSLRQGGTDTQYF,many,TRBV12-3/TRBV12-4,TRBJ2-3,TRBD1
TGCGCCAGCAGCCAACATCACGCTCATGGCTACACCTTC,CASSQHHAHGYTF,few,TRBV4-3,TRBJ1-2,-
TGTGCCAGCAGCTTAGTAATGCTAGCGCGAGTGCCCGGGGAGCTGTTTTTT,CASSLVMLARVPGELFF,few,TRBV11-2,TRBJ2-2,-
TGTGCCAGCAGTTACGGTGGGACAGGGGTGAATGAGCAGTTCTTC,CASSYGGTGVNEQFF,-,TRBV6-5,TRBJ2-1,TRBD1
TGTGCCAGCAGCTTTAGCGGGAGGGCGTCTGGGGCCAACGTCCTGACTTTC,CASSFSGRASGANVLTF,-,TRBV7-6,TRBJ2-6,TRBD2
TGTGCCAGCGGAAATGGGGACTATGGCTACACCTTC,CASGNGDYGYTF,-,TRBV5-6,TRBJ1-2,-
TGTGCCTGGAACCCGGGACAGGGGAGCAATCAGCCCCAGCATTTT,CAWNPGQGSNQPQHF,-,TRBV30,TRBJ1-5,TRBD1
TGTGCCAGCAGCCTCGATCTAGCGGACTACAATGAGCAGTTCTTC,CASSLDLADYNEQFF,few,TRBV7-2,TRBJ2-1,TRBD2
TGTGCCAGCAAGGTGAAGGGGAACACTGAAGCTTTCTTT,CASKVKGNTEAFF,-,TRBV6-1,TRBJ1-1,-
TGCAGTGCTATCTCGACTCGGGGCCATGGCTACACCTTC,CSAISTRGHGYTF,-,TRBV20-1,TRBJ1-2,-
TGTGCCAGCAGTTTATTCGTGTCGGGCAGTAATTCACCCCTCCACTTT,CASSLFVSGSNSPLHF,-,TRBV28,TRBJ1-6,-
TGTGCCAGCACCTCAGGTGGCCGCTCCTACGAGCAGTACTTC,CASTSGGRSYEQYF,-,TRBV7-9,TRBJ2-7,-
TGCGCCAGCAGCCAAGACCTTGAAACACCCCTCCACTTT,CASSQDLETPLHF,-,TRBV4-3,TRBJ1-6,-
TGTGCCAGCAGTAGAGGTACCGAATACTACGAGCAGTACTTC,CASSRGTEYYEQYF,-,TRBV12-3/TRBV12-4,TRBJ2-7,-
TGCAGTGCTGACCGGGACGGCAGAAAGGTTGGCTACACCTTC,CSADRDGRKVGYTF,many,TRBV20-1,TRBJ1-2,-
TGTGCCAGCAGTTCCAGACAGGGTTATGGCTACACCTTC,CASSSRQGYGYTF,many,TRBV6-6,TRBJ1-2,TRBD1
TGTGCCAGCAGCGTAGGTGCGGGGGAGGACTATGGCTACACCTTC,CASSVGAGEDYGYTF,-,TRBV9,TRBJ1-2,-
TGCAGTGCTACGACTAGCGGGGGATTCACAGATACGCAGTATTTT,CSATTSGGFTDTQYF,few,TRBV20-1,TRBJ2-3,TRBD2
TGTGCCAGCAGCTTAGCTTTTGGGTATGGCTACACCTTC,CASSLAFGYGYTF,few,TRBV7-2,TRBJ1-2,-
TGTGCCAGCAGCCCAGTGGGGAGCTCTGGAAACACCATATATTTT,CASSPVGSSGNTIYF,-,TRBV3-1,TRBJ1-3,-
TGTGCCACCAGTGATGCCGGGACAGGGGTACTAGGTGAGCAGTTCTTC,CATSDAGTGVLGEQFF,-,TRBV24-1,TRBJ2-1,TRBD1
TGTGCCAGCAGTCCCCGTCTCCACCCGGGAGGGACCTACAATGAGCAGTTCTTC,CASSPRLHPGGTYNEQFF,-,TRBV27,TRBJ2-1,TRBD2
TGTGCCAGCAGTTTATCAGCGGGAATATCCTACAATGAGCAGTTCTTC,CASSLSAGISYNEQFF,-,TRBV12-3/TRBV12-4,TRBJ2-1,TRBD2
TGTGCCAGCAGCTTAGCGACAGGGGATGGCTACACCTTC,CASSLATGDGYTF,-,TRBV11-3,TRBJ1-2,TRBD1
TGTGCCAGCAGTGAAGAACAGGGGAACACCGGGGAGCTGTTTTTT,CASSEEQGNTGELFF,-,TRBV2,TRBJ2-2,-
TGCGCCAGCAGCCTTTCCGGGACTAGGAACACAGATACGCAGTATTTT,CASSLSGTRNTDTQYF,-,TRBV5-1,TRBJ2-3,TRBD2
TGCAGTGCTAGCCCACTAGCCTCTTACAATGAGCAGTTCTTC,CSASPLASYNEQFF,many,TRBV20-1,TRBJ2-1,-
TGTGCCAGCAGTTACTTTTCCCCGCCCTACAATGAGCAGTTCTTC,CASSYFSPPYNEQFF,-,TRBV6-2/TRBV6-3,TRBJ2-1,-
TGTGCCAGCAGCTCTCCCAGGGGGAGCATGAACACTGAAGCTTTCTTT,CASSSPRGSMNTEAFF,-,TRBV5-5,TRBJ1-1,TRBD1
TGTGCCTGGAGCGCAGGGGGAGAGCAGCCCCAGCATTTT,CAWSAGGEQPQHF,few,TRBV30,TRBJ1-5,TRBD1
TGTGCCAGCAGTTACTCGAGCGGGACTGAGCAGTTCTTC,CASSYSSGTEQFF,-,TRBV6-2/TRBV6-3,TRBJ2-1,TRBD2
TGTGCCAGCAGCCTCGCGGGACTAGCGGGAGATGAGCAGTTCTTC,CASSLAGLAGDEQFF,few,TRBV7-9,TRBJ2-1,TRBD2
TGTGCCAGCCACTCCCTTCAGGTTCCCAATCAGCCCCAGCATTTT,CASHSLQVPNQPQHF,-,TRBV2,TRBJ1-5,-
TGTGCCAGCAGCGAATCAATAGCGGAGGGCTACGAGCAGTACTTC,CASSESIAEGYEQYF,few,TRBV5-4,TRBJ2-7,-
TGTGCCAGCAGCCAAACCGGGACTGTCCTTTGGCAGCCCCAGCATTTT,CASSQTGTVLWQPQHF,-,TRBV4-2,TRBJ1-5,-
TGTGCCAGCAGCCAAGTAAGAGCTAGCGACAATGAGCAGTTCTTC,CASSQVRASDNEQFF,-,TRBV3-1,TRBJ2-1,-
TGTGCCAGCAGCGCCGAGGGACTACCCACCTTCTCCTACAATGAGCAGTTCTTC,CASSAEGLPTFSYNEQFF,few,TRBV9,TRBJ2-1,TRBD2
TGTGCCAGCAGCTTAAGTGGGGGATCGGGTGAAGCTTTCTTT,CASSLSGGSGEAFF,few,TRBV7-9,TRBJ1-1,-
TGTGCCAGCAAATTTCTAAACTATGGCTACACCTTC,CASKFLNYGYTF,-,TRBV6-1,TRBJ1-2,-
TGTGCCAGCAGCAGACCCTACAGTAAGGAGACCCAGTACTTC,CASSRPYSKETQYF,-,TRBV7-6,TRBJ2-5,-
TGTGCCAGCCGCGAGACAGGATCAGCCGGGGAGCTGTTTTTT,CASRETGSAGELFF,-,TRBV7-3,TRBJ2-2,-
TGTGCCAGCAGTTTACCCCAAGCGGGGTACAATGAGCAGTTCTTC,CASSLPQAGYNEQFF,few,TRBV27,TRBJ2-1,TRBD2